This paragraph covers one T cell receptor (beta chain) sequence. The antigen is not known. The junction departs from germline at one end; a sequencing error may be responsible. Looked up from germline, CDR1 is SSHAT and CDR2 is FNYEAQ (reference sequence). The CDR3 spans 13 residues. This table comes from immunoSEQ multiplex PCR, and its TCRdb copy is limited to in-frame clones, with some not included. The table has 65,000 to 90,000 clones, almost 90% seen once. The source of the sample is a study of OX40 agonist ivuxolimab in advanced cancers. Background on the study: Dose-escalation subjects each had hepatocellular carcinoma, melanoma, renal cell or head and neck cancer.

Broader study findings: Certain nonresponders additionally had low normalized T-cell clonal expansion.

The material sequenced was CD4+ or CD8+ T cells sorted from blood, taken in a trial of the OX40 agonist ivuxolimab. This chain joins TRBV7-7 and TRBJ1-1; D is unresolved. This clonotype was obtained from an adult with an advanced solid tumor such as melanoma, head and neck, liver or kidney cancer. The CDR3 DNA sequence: TGTGCTAGCAGCTTAGATCTGAACACTGAAGCTTTCTTT. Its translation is CASSLDLNTEAFF. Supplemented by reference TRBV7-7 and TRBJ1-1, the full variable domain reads GAGVSQSPRYKVTKRGQDVTLRCDPISSHATLYWYQQALGQGPEFLTYFNYEAQPDKSGLPSDRFSAERPEGSISTLTIQRTEQRDSAMYRCASSLDLNTEAFFGQGTRLTVV.